These T cell receptor beta chains were read from a single sample in a study of T cell repertoires in cytomegalovirus infection. MiXCR, run by TCRdb on the reads, gives a single entry per CDR3 protein. The data show 650,000 to 900,000 distinct CDR3 sequences, 32% seen once. Their recognized antigens are unknown. Sequences were derived from cultured CD8+ T cells from PBMCs, sampled from culture after CMV antigen stimulation. These receptor sequences come from a human donor in good health (CMV status not recorded). Some clones in this sample may be carry-over from other donors' samples. The CDR3 runs from the conserved cysteine through the conserved F or W. A D gene is named only where the DNA matches it firmly. Some rows mark clone size as missing; the rest say once, few, many or name a class of expanded clone.

cdr3_aa | j_call | d_call | clone_size | v_call
CASSPTLVNQETQYF | TRBJ2-5 | - | - | TRBV18
CASSQETGQGSSPHHF | TRBJ1-6 | TRBD1 | - | TRBV23-1
CASGLVLSGGKSANTGELFF | TRBJ2-2 | - | - | TRBV12-5
CASKTLRFNYGYTF | TRBJ1-2 | - | few | TRBV2
CASSLKIQGDTEELFF | TRBJ2-2 | - | - | TRBV6-1
CASSHRGGSHGYTF | TRBJ1-2 | - | - | TRBV5-4
CASSESIWVGSYNEQFF | TRBJ2-1 | - | many | TRBV10-1
CASSRLAGGNEKLFF | TRBJ1-4 | - | - | TRBV7-9
CASSLAWVPRGPGANVLTF | TRBJ2-6 | TRBD1 | many | TRBV12-3/TRBV12-4
CASRDRLRNTEAFF | TRBJ1-1 | TRBD1 | few | TRBV6-1
CASSLRLAGDNEQFF | TRBJ2-1 | TRBD2 | many | TRBV7-8